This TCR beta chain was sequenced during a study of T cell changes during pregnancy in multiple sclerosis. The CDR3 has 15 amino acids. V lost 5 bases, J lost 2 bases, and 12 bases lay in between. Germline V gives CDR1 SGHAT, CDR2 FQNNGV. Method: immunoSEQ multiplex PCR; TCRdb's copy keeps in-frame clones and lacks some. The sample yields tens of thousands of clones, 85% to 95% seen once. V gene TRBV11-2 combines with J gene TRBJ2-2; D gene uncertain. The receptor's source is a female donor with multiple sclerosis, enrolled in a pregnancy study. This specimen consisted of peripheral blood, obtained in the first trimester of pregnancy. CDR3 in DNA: TGTGCCAGCAGCCGACCGCGACTCAACACCGGGGAGCTGTTTTTT. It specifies CASSRPRLNTGELFF.